The 9 T cell receptor beta chains given below trace back to one sample, sequenced in a study of T cell changes during pregnancy in multiple sclerosis. The data were produced by immunoSEQ multiplex PCR, yet TCRdb's version contains in-frame clones alone and is incomplete. The sample holds fewer than 15,000 clones; roughly 90% are singletons and the top ten take under 15%. This specimen was CD8+ T cells from peripheral blood mononuclear cells, taken after pregnancy. These TCRs come from a female donor in good health, enrolled as a control in a pregnancy study.

CDR3 coding DNA: TGTGCCAGCAGCTCGGGACTAGCGGGAGGGCCCCTCCCAGATACGCAGTATTTT. Amino acid sequence: CASSSGLAGGPLPDTQYF. V gene TRBV7-3 combines with J gene TRBJ2-3; 16 bases line up with TRBD2. Germline CDR1 is SGHTA and CDR2 is FQGTGA. This CDR3 comprises 18 residues. V lost 4 bases to trimming and J lost 4 bases; unmatched junction nucleotides: 8.

The J gene is TRBJ2-1, the V gene TRBV28; 9 bases match TRBD2. Germline values: CDR1 MDHEN, CDR2 SYDVKM. The CDR3 sequence is 15 residues long. V shed 1 base, J shed 7 bases, and the junction held 5 bases outside the gene matches. The CDR3 sequence is CASSLLSGRRNEQFF. The CDR3 nucleotides read TGTGCCAGCAGTTTATTGAGCGGGAGGAGAAATGAGCAGTTCTTC.

In its sample, this clone was seen once. V gene TRBV27 combines with J gene TRBJ1-6, with D possibly TRBD1 on 5 matching bases. CDR3 length equals 14 residues. Germline V gives CDR1 MNHEY, CDR2 SMNVEV (reference sequence). V was pared by 3 bases and J by 7 bases, with 10 bases between. CDR3 region: CASSFGAGNSPLHF. CDR3 DNA: TGTGCCAGCAGTTTTGGGGCAGGGAATTCACCCCTCCACTTT.

This chain connects TRBV14 to TRBJ1-4; the D is unclear. CDR3 size: 16 residues. Trimming took off 4 bases at V and 0 bases at J, with 12 bases between the two ends. Germline loops: CDR1 SGHDN, CDR2 FVKESK. The CDR3 DNA follows: TGTGCCAGCAGCCCGCGGGGTTTTGCAACTAATGAAAAACTGTTTTTT. Translating it yields CASSPRGFATNEKLFF.

The chain uses TRBV25-1 and TRBJ2-7, with D possibly being TRBD2 (6 bases). This CDR3 has 13 amino acids. V lost 4 bases and J lost 4, with 11 bases in between. Germline assignment: CDR1 MGHDK and CDR2 SYGVNS. CDR3 loop: CASSVRGGYEQYF. As DNA, the CDR3 is TGTGCCAGCAGTGTGCGGGGAGGATACGAGCAGTACTTC.

V gene TRBV4-1 combines with J gene TRBJ2-7; TRBD1 is a possible D gene (6 bases). This CDR3 region has 15 residues. CDR1 MGHRA and CDR2 YSYEKL come from the germline V gene. V lost 4 bases and J 7 bases, leaving 20 bases between the germline ends. The CDR3 region is CASSPAGTPLLEQYF. The CDR3 DNA reads TGCGCCAGCAGCCCAGCCGGGACACCCCTCCTGGAGCAGTACTTC.

The V gene is TRBV6-4, the J gene TRBJ2-3, with D perhaps matching TRBD2 (6 bases). The germline V gene encodes CDR1 MRHNA and CDR2 SNTAGT. V was clipped by 3 bases and J by 0 bases, with 10 bases between them. The CDR3 covers 15 residues. The CDR3: CASSEGGTSTDTQYF. DNA for the CDR3: TGTGCCAGCAGTGAGGGCGGGACTAGCACAGATACGCAGTATTTT.

This clone was found once. The V and J genes are TRBV27 and TRBJ2-3; 9 nucleotides match TRBD1. This CDR3 is 15 amino acids long. J lost 4 bases, V lost 4 bases, and 6 bases had no gene match. Germline CDR1 reads MNHEY; CDR2 reads SMNVEV (reference sequence). This CDR3 is CASSSQGAGADTQYF. The CDR3 nucleotides are TGTGCCAGCAGTTCACAGGGGGCCGGGGCAGATACGCAGTATTTT.

The rearrangement links TRBV13 to TRBJ2-2, with TRBD2 matching 8 bases. V shed 1 base, J shed 0 bases, and the junction held 7 bases outside the gene matches. In germline, CDR1 is PRHDT, CDR2 FYEKMQ (reference sequence). The CDR3 covers 18 residues. The CDR3 bases are TGTGCCAGCAGCTTAGTTTGGCGGGGGGACTCGAACACCGGGGAGCTGTTTTTT. Translated: CASSLVWRGDSNTGELFF. Combining the CDR3 with reference TRBV13 and TRBJ2-2 gives the whole variable domain AAGVIQSPRHLIKEKRETATLKCYPIPRHDTVYWYQQGPGQDPQFLISFYEKMQSDKGSIPDRFSAQQFSDYHSELNMSSLELGDSALYFCASSLVWRGDSNTGELFFGEGSRLTVL.